These 25 T cell receptor beta chains came from one sample sequenced in a study of T cell responses to AZD1222 COVID-19 vaccine (dated by TCRdb to the early 2020s). Receptor amplification or capture employed the immunoSEQ multiplex PCR assay. Sourced from immuneACCESS, this table was stored by TCRdb with only in-frame sequences that have V and J called. A share of the clones is absent; for the studies checked, an unresolved V gene accounts for under half, and the remainder has no known explanation. This sample lists roughly 170,000 clones; approximately 86% were detected once. The ten largest account for more than 0.4% of the sample. This specimen's time point label, per the study, means: baseline before first vaccination. The specimen comprised peripheral blood, sampled on day 0 of AZD1222 vaccination. Receptor source: an adult in good health.

V usage is TRBV28 and J usage is TRBJ2-7; the match to TRBD2 covers 11 bases. This CDR3 is 15 amino acids long. V shed 1 base and J 5 bases; nucleotides not matched to a gene: 4. The germline CDR1 and CDR2 sequences are MDHEN and SYDVKM. The CDR3, as DNA: TGTGCCAGCAGTTTATCTAGCGGGAGGCCCGACGAGCAGTACTTC. This encodes CASSLSSGRPDEQYF.

This rearrangement joins TRBV20-1 to TRBJ1-2, with D unclear. CDR1 and CDR2 (germline): DFQATT, SNEGSKA (reference sequence). V lost 7 bases to trimming and J lost 13 bases, with 19 bases between them. The CDR3 consists of 11 residues. CDR3 amino acids: CSGPLGDGFTF. The CDR3, as DNA: TGCAGTGGGCCTCTTGGGGATGGATTCACCTTC.

The chain joins TRBV11-1 to TRBJ1-2; D call uncertain. CDR1 is SGHAT and CDR2 is FQDESV in the germline V gene (reference sequence). This CDR3 region has 13 residues. V shed 3 bases and J shed 6 bases, with 11 bases lying between them. The DNA of the CDR3 is TGTGCCAGCAGCTTTTTGGGTTATCATGGCTACACCTTC. Translating gives CASSFLGYHGYTF. Based on the CDR3 plus reference TRBV11-1 and TRBJ1-2, the full variable domain is EAEVAQSPRYKITEKSQAVAFWCDPISGHATLYWYRQILGQGPELLVQFQDESVVDDSQLPKDRFSAERLKGVDSTLKIQPAELGDSAMYLCASSFLGYHGYTFGSGTRLTVV.

The chain links TRBV30 to TRBJ1-4; D uncertain. V gave up 2 bases and J gave up 5 bases, with 3 bases separating them. From germline, CDR1 is GTSNPN and CDR2 SVGIG (reference sequence). The CDR3 totals 11 residues. CDR3 DNA: TGTGCCTGGAGTAAAAATGAAAAACTGTTTTTT. It specifies CAWSKNEKLFF.

The V gene is TRBV29-1, the J gene TRBJ1-1, with TRBD1 matching over 7 bases. The J segment lost 4 bases and the V segment lost 7 bases, leaving 6 bases of the junction unmatched. Per germline, CDR1 SQVTM and CDR2 ANQGSEA. The CDR3 consists of 12 residues. The CDR3 loop reads CSARTGSTEAFF. The CDR3 bases are TGCAGCGCCAGGACAGGTAGCACTGAAGCTTTCTTT.

Only one count was recorded for this clone. In DNA, the CDR3 is TGTGCCAGTAGTATTTCAGCAGGGGACACTGAAGCTTTCTTT. As protein: CASSISAGDTEAFF. The V gene is TRBV19, the J gene TRBJ1-1; perhaps TRBD1 as D (6 bases). Trimming removed 3 bases at V and 3 bases at J, with 11 bases between. This CDR3 has 14 amino acids. Germline CDR1 is LNHDA and CDR2 is SQIVND (reference sequence).

The V gene is TRBV6-5, the J gene TRBJ2-7; TRBD1 aligns across 7 bases. CDR3 length: 14 amino acids. The V segment lost 5 bases and the J segment 2 bases; nucleotides outside the gene matches: 6. Germline V gene data show CDR1 as MNHEY and CDR2 as SVGAGI. CDR3 sequence: CASSLDRLTYEQYF. For the CDR3, the DNA is TGTGCCAGCAGTCTGGACAGGCTTACCTACGAGCAGTACTTC.

V is TRBV27 and J is TRBJ2-7; 7 positions match TRBD1. With 2 bases clipped from V and 5 bases from J, the junction kept 3 bases outside the gene matches. This CDR3 is built from 13 residues. Germline CDR1 is MNHEY and CDR2 is SMNVEV (reference sequence). CDR3 residues: CASSLGDRDEQYF. In nucleotides, the CDR3 is TGTGCCAGCAGTTTAGGGGACAGAGACGAGCAGTACTTC.

This rearrangement joins TRBV19 to TRBJ1-1, with D possibly being TRBD1 (6 bases). CDR3 length: 15 amino acids. CDR1 is LNHDA, CDR2 SQIVND, per germline (reference sequence). With 5 bases removed from V and 3 bases from J, the gap between germline ends came to 16 bases. In nucleotides, the CDR3 is TGTGCCAGTAGTCCACAGGGTGGGATGGACACTGAAGCTTTCTTT. Residues: CASSPQGGMDTEAFF.

The gene calls are TRBV7-3 and TRBJ2-2, with D uncertain. The CDR3 consists of 15 residues. Germline CDR1 reads SGHTA; CDR2 reads FQGTGA. V shed 5 bases and J shed 1 base, with 11 bases lying between them. The CDR3 sequence: CASSLTTVNTGELFF. CDR3 coding DNA: TGTGCCAGCAGCCTCACTACCGTGAACACCGGGGAGCTGTTTTTT.

The chain recombines TRBV4-2 with TRBJ1-1; D perhaps matches TRBD1 (5 bases). This CDR3 has 16 residues. Germline CDR1 is LGHNA and CDR2 is YNFKEQ. Trimming pared 2 bases from V and 0 bases from J, leaving 13 bases between. CDR3 region: CASSQFTGGVNTEAFF. The CDR3 DNA sequence: TGTGCCAGCAGCCAATTTACAGGAGGAGTGAACACTGAAGCTTTCTTT.

This sequence joins TRBV7-2 and TRBJ2-7; tentatively, D is TRBD2 (5 bases). This CDR3 is 15 amino acids long. Trimming shortened V by 1 base and J by 1 base, and 11 bases separated the two germline ends. Germline V gives CDR1 SGHTA, CDR2 FQGNSA. CDR3 DNA sequence: TGTGCCAGCAGCTTAGGAGGGCCCCCTTCCTACGAGCAGTACTTC. Its translation: CASSLGGPPSYEQYF.

This clone turned up a few times. The rearrangement uses TRBV2 and TRBJ1-5; 12 nucleotides agree with TRBD1. The CDR3 extends over 14 amino acids. Germline lookup yields CDR1 SNHLY and CDR2 FYNNEI. J lost 7 bases, V lost 7 bases, and 5 bases had no gene match. CDR3 sequence: CASKSGTGGQPQHF. CDR3 bases: TGTGCCAGCAAATCAGGGACAGGGGGCCAGCCCCAGCATTTT.

The chain has TRBV30 and TRBJ2-1; TRBD1 aligns across 8 bases. CDR1 GTSNPN and CDR2 SVGIG come from the germline V gene (reference sequence). This CDR3 has 14 amino acids. V was pared by 1 base and J by 3 bases, with 2 bases of the junction left unmatched. CDR3 sequence: CAWSGQGHYNEQFF. CDR3 nucleotide sequence: TGTGCCTGGAGTGGACAGGGGCACTACAATGAGCAGTTCTTC.

The rearrangement links TRBV10-2 to TRBJ1-5, with D perhaps matching TRBD1 (6 bases). The CDR3 runs 16 residues. The ends were cut back, 2 bases at V and 0 bases at J, with 11 bases in the middle. Germline assignment: CDR1 WSHSY and CDR2 SAAADI. The chain's CDR3 is CASSERTAVSNQPQHF. DNA for the CDR3: TGCGCCAGCAGTGAGAGGACAGCTGTTAGCAATCAGCCCCAGCATTTT.

The chain is built from TRBV7-2 and TRBJ2-4, with a weak D call TRBD2 (6 bases). CDR3 length equals 14 residues. The germline V and J ends were trimmed by 2 bases and 7 bases, with 12 bases remaining between them. Germline V lookup: CDR1 SGHTA, CDR2 FQGNSA. The CDR3 DNA reads TGTGCCAGCAGCTTAATGACTAGTGGGAACATTCAGTACTTC. Its protein is CASSLMTSGNIQYF.

The V call is TRBV6-6, the J call TRBJ1-5, with D possibly TRBD1 on 5 matching bases. The V end lost 6 bases, the J end lost 0 bases, and 15 bases lay between the germline ends. The CDR3 has 16 amino acids. Germline V gene data show CDR1 as MNHNY and CDR2 as SVGAGI (reference sequence). CDR3 residues: CASRSGGTYSNQPQHF. The DNA of the CDR3 is TGTGCCAGCAGAAGTGGGGGGACCTATAGCAATCAGCCCCAGCATTTT.

The CDR3 bases are TGCGCCAGCAGCTTGGGGTCGAGGGAGGGCGAGCAGTACTTC. Residues: CASSLGSREGEQYF. V is TRBV5-1 and J is TRBJ2-7; 7 bases are shared with TRBD2. V lost 0 bases and J lost 6; bases outside the gene matches: 6. The germline V gene has CDR1 SGHRS and CDR2 YFSETQ. This CDR3 spans 14 amino acids.

V and J are TRBV5-8 and TRBJ2-1, with 14 bases matching TRBD2. This CDR3 comprises 18 residues. Germline V CDR1 and CDR2: SGHTS, YDEGEE. V was pared by 0 bases and J by 8 bases, with 10 bases of the junction left unmatched. DNA for the CDR3: TGTGCCAGCAGCTTGGTGACTAGCGGGGGGGCCGTTACCGATGAGCAGTTCTTC. As protein: CASSLVTSGGAVTDEQFF.

This clone has just one count. The chain is built from TRBV28 and TRBJ1-2; D gene unclear. Trimming shortened V by 3 bases and J by 4 bases, and 12 bases separated the two germline ends. Per germline, CDR1 MDHEN and CDR2 SYDVKM. This CDR3 is built from 14 residues. CDR3 amino acids: CASSFRGRGYGYTF. DNA for the CDR3: TGTGCCAGCAGTTTCCGAGGGCGAGGCTATGGCTACACCTTC.

V and J are TRBV18 and TRBJ2-1, with D perhaps TRBD2 (6 bases). Germline V gene lookup returns CDR1 KGHSH and CDR2 LQKENI. This CDR3 is built from 16 residues. With 0 bases removed from V and 2 bases from J, the gap between germline ends came to 11 bases. The CDR3 region is CASSPPGRMAYNEQFF. As DNA, the CDR3 is TGTGCCAGCTCACCACCGGGGAGGATGGCCTACAATGAGCAGTTCTTC.

The chain carries TRBV18 and TRBJ2-7, with 10 bases lining up with TRBD1. This CDR3 spans 14 amino acids. V trimming: 3 bases; J trimming: 7 bases; junction bases outside the gene matches: 6. Germline loops: CDR1 KGHSH, CDR2 LQKENI. In nucleotides, the CDR3 is TGTGCCAGCTCACCCACCGGGACAGGGGTTGAGCAGTACTTC. Translation: CASSPTGTGVEQYF.

This clone was detected a few times. The rearrangement uses TRBV30 and TRBJ1-5; 8 bases match TRBD1. The CDR3 covers 15 residues. The germline gives CDR1 GTSNPN, CDR2 SVGIG (reference sequence). V shed 2 bases and J 2 bases; nucleotides not matched to a gene: 5. The DNA for the CDR3 is TGTGCCTGGAGTCCAGGGGGCTGGGGCAATCAGCCCCAGCATTTT. Protein: CAWSPGGWGNQPQHF.

The chain carries TRBV10-1 and TRBJ2-5, with TRBD2 matching 9 bases. Germline CDR1 reads WNHNN; CDR2 reads SYGVQD (reference sequence). The V segment lost 11 bases and the J segment 2 bases; nucleotides outside the gene matches: 12. This CDR3 has 15 residues. The CDR3 reads CAGPRREGFQETQYF. CDR3 bases: TGCGCCGGACCCAGGCGGGAGGGATTTCAAGAGACCCAGTACTTC.

The chain links TRBV4-1 to TRBJ2-7; 11 bases align to TRBD1. CDR3 size: 15 residues. Germline lookup yields CDR1 MGHRA and CDR2 YSYEKL. V shed 7 bases and J 5 bases; nucleotides not matched to a gene: 10. CDR3 sequence: CASKTRGQGVDEQYF. The CDR3 DNA sequence: TGCGCCAGCAAAACGAGGGGACAGGGGGTAGACGAGCAGTACTTC.